The 13 T cell receptor beta chains below all came from one sample that was sequenced in a study of tumor-infiltrating lymphocytes in primary liver carcinoma. For blood RNA, unsorted whole blood served as the source, and germline DNA was extracted too. Total RNA amounting to 500 ng was the source from which TCR beta cDNA was made with a constant-region primer. Researchers made the TCR beta libraries by running three nested multiplex PCR rounds with slightly modified ARM-PCR. Two initial PCR rounds of around 9 cycles each paired TRBV1-TRBV30 forward primers with a C-beta reverse primer. One entry per CDR3 protein results from TCRdb running MiXCR on the multiplex PCR reads. The sample yields about 180,000 distinct CDR3 sequences, 50% to 75% seen once. Sequencing was done on a sample of peripheral blood. All receptors come from a man aged 40-50 years with primary liver carcinoma and hepatitis B virus infection.

In the case of this clonotype: It may be a read error: a sequence one base away is much more abundant. The chain is built from TRBV29-1 and TRBJ2-3; D is unclear. In germline, CDR1 is SQVTM, CDR2 ANQGSEA. This CDR3 is built from 13 residues. CDR3 sequence (DNA): TGCAGCGTTGAAGTCGTGAGCACAGATACGCGGTATTTT. Translated, it gives CSVEVVSTDTRYF.

As to this clonotype: Compared with germline, one end of the junction differs, possibly owing to a read error. The chain links TRBV6-5 to TRBJ1-6, with a tentative D call TRBD1 (5 bases). Germline V gene sequence: CDR1 MNHEY, CDR2 SVGAGI. CDR3 size: 15 residues. CDR3 bases: TGTGTCAGCAGCCGAGCTGGGGGCTATAATTCACCCCTCCACTTT. This gives the protein CVSSRAGGYNSPLHF.

As for this clonotype: Sequence at one end of the junction differs from germline and may be a read error. The chain employs TRBV6-2 or TRBV6-3 and TRBJ2-2; 16 positions agree with TRBD2. In germline, CDR1 is MNHEY, CDR2 SVGEGT. This CDR3 contains 17 residues. The CDR3 protein is CTSSSGLAGGVTGELFF. Here the CDR3 DNA reads TGTACCAGCAGCTCGGGACTAGCGGGAGGGGTCACCGGGGAGCTGTTTTTT.

This sequence joins TRBV11-2 and TRBJ2-5; D unclear. There are 11 residues in the CDR3. Germline V gives CDR1 SGHAT, CDR2 FQNNGV. Between the trimmed V and J ends, which lost 5 bases and 4 bases, there was a span of 5 bases. CDR3: CASSHRETQYF. In nucleotides, the CDR3 is TGTGCCAGCAGCCATCGAGAGACCCAGTACTTC.

In regard to this clonotype: One end of the junction fails to match germline, which may point to a read error. This chain connects TRBV5-6 to TRBJ1-1; tentative D call: TRBD1 (5 bases). This CDR3 comprises 14 residues. Germline-derived CDR1 and CDR2 are SGHDT and YYEEEE. The CDR3 DNA reads TGTGCCAGCAGCACGGGACGGATGAACACTGAAGCTCTCTTT. This codes for CASSTGRMNTEALF.

Worth noting for this clonotype: No conserved phenylalanine or tryptophan is present at the end of the CDR3, so a read error is the likely explanation. This chain connects TRBV12-3 or TRBV12-4 to TRBJ2-7; D possibly corresponds to TRBD2 (5 bases). The V and J ends lost 4 bases and 0 bases respectively, with 10 bases between them. This CDR3 has 14 residues. As DNA, the CDR3 is TGTGCCAGCAGTTCCGACTACTACTCCTACGAGCAGTACCTC. Its protein product is CASSSDYYSYEQYL.

This clonotype was picked up a small number of times. This clone may be a read error of a much larger clone one base away. This chain links TRBV11-2 with TRBJ2-3; 11 bases fit TRBD2. V gave up 5 bases and J gave up 5 bases; unmatched junction bases: 15. The CDR3 contains 18 residues. The germline CDR1 and CDR2 sequences are SGHAT and FQNNGV. The CDR3 spells CASSNSGRARSNIDTQYF. The CDR3, as DNA: TGTGCCAGCAGCAATAGCGGGAGGGCTAGGAGTAATATAGATACGCAGTATTTT.

The genes are TRBV4-2 and TRBJ1-1; 10 nucleotides align to TRBD1. V was pared by 5 bases and J by 2 bases, with 14 bases of the junction left unmatched. This CDR3 contains 18 residues. Germline CDR1 LGHNA, CDR2 YNFKEQ. Here the CDR3 DNA reads TGTGCCAGCAGCACTCACCGGGACAGGGGAATTTTCAACACTGAAGCTTTCTTT. Amino acid sequence: CASSTHRDRGIFNTEAFF.

A remark on this clonotype: One end of the junction fails to match germline, which may point to a read error. The V and J genes are TRBV6-1 and TRBJ2-5; D is ambiguous. This CDR3 is 14 amino acids long. Per the germline V gene, CDR1 is MNHNS and CDR2 is SASEGT. The CDR3: CASSVGPGKETQYF. The CDR3 region has the DNA TGTGCCAGCAGTGTCGGACCGGGTAAAGAGACCCAGTATTTC.

To note about this clonotype: This could be a read error, since a much larger clone is one nucleotide away. This chain joins TRBV29-1 and TRBJ2-7; D is ambiguous. CDR3 length equals 10 residues. Trimming stripped 7 bases from V and 6 bases from J, with 10 bases between. Germline-derived CDR1 and CDR2 are SQVTM and ANQGSEA. The CDR3 region has the DNA TGCAGCGCGAAGGTACGCGAGCAGTACTTC. It is translated as CSAKVREQYF.

In this sample, this clonotype turned up many times. V gene TRBV11-2 combines with J gene TRBJ2-4; D possibly uses TRBD1 or TRBD2 (6 bases each). V lost 1 base and J lost 7, with 14 bases in between. The CDR3 runs to 15 residues. Germline assignment: CDR1 SGHAT and CDR2 FQNNGV. The CDR3 reads CASSLAGGGGNIQYF. The CDR3, as DNA: TGTGCCAGCAGCTTAGCCGGGGGCGGAGGGAACATTCAGTACTTC.

About this clonotype: No conserved phenylalanine or tryptophan is present at the end of the CDR3, so a read error is the likely explanation. CDR3 DNA: TGTGCCGGCAGCTTAGAGCCAGGGGCGCAAACTGAAGCTTTCCTT. Translating gives CAGSLEPGAQTEAFL. The V and J genes are TRBV11-2 and TRBJ1-1; a weak D match, TRBD1 (6 bases). Germline V gene data show CDR1 as SGHAT and CDR2 as FQNNGV. The CDR3 is 15 residues long.

V is TRBV6-5 and J is TRBJ1-1, with D possibly TRBD1 on 5 matching bases. This CDR3 has 14 residues. Germline V gene lookup returns CDR1 MNHEY and CDR2 SVGAGI. Trimming stripped 0 bases from V and 6 bases from J, with 11 bases between. The CDR3 loop reads CASSYSGDPAEAFF. The CDR3 DNA reads as TGTGCCAGCAGTTACTCTGGGGACCCAGCTGAAGCTTTCTTT.